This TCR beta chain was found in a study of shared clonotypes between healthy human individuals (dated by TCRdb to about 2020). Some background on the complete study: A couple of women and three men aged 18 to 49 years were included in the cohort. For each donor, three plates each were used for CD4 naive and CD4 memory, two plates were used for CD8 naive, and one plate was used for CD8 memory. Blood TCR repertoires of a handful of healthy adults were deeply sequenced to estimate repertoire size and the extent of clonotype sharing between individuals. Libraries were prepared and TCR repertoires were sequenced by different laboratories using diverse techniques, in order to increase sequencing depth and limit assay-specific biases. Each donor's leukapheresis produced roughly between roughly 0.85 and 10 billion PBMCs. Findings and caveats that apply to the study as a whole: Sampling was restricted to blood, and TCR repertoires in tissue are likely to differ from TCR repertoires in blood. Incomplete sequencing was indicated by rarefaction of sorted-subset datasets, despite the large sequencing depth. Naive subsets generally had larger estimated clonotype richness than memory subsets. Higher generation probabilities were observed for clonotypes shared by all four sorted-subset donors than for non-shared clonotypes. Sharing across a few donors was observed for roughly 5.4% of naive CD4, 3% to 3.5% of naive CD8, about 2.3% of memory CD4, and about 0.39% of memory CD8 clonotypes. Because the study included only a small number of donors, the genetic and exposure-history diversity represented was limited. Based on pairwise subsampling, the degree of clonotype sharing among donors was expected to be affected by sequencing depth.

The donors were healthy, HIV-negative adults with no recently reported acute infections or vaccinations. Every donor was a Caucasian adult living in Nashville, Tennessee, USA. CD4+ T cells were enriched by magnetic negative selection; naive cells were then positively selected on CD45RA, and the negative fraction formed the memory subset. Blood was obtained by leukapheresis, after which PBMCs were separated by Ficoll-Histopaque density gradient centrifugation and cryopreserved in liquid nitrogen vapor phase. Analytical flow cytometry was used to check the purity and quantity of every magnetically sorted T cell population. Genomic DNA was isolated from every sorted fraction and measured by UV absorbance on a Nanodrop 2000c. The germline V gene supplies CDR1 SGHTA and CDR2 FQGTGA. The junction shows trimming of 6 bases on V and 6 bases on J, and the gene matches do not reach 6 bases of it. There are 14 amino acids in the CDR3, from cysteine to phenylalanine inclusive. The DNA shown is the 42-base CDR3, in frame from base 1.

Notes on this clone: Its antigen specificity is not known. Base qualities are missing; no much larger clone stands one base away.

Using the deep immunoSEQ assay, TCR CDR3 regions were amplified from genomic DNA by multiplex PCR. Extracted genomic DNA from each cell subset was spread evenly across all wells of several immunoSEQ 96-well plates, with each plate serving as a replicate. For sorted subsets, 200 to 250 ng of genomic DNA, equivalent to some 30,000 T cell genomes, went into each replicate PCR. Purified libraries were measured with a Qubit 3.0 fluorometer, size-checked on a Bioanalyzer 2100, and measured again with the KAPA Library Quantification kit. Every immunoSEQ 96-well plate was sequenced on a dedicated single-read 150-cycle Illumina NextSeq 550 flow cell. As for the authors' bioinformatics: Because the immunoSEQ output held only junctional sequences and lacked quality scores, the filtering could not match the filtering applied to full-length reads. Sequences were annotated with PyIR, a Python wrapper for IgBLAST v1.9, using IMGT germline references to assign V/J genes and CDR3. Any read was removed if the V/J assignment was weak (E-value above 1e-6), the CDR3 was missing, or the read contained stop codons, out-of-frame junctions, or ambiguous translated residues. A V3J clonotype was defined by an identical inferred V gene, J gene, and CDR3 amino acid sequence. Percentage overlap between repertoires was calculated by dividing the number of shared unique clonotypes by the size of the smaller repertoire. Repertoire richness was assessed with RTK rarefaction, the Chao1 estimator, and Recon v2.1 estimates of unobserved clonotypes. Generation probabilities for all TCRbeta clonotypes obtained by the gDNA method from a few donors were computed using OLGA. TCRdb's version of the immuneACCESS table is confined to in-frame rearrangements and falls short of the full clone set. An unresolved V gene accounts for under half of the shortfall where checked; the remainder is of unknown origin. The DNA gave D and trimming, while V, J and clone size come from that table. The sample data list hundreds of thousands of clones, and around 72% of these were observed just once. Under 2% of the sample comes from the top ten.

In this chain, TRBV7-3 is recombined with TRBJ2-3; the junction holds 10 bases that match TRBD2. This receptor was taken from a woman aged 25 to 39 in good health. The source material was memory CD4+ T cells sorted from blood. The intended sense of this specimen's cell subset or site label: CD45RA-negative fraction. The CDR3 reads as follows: CASSPSGSSDTQYF. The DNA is TGTGCCAGCAGTCCTAGCGGGAGTTCGGATACGCAGTATTTT.